A selection of T cell receptor beta chains follows, all from one sample in a study of cytotoxic CD8 clonotypes in ibrutinib-treated CLL. Generated by immunoSEQ multiplex PCR, the TCRdb table keeps only in-frame clones and is missing some. The top ten clones hold 20% to 30% of a sample with 53,000 or so clones, approximately 54% of them seen once. Specimen: PBMCs, collected at disease progression, from a patient treated with ibrutinib. The receptors were gathered from a human donor with chronic lymphocytic leukemia. The CDR3 runs from the conserved cysteine through the conserved F or W. The D gene is left open where the match is weak. Some rows have no size entry. The others give once, few or many, or a class for an expanded clone.

D	J	V	size	CDR3	DNA
.	TRBJ1-5	TRBV10-2	.	CASSESGLWGRNQPQHF	TGCGCCAGCAGTGAGTCGGGTTTATGGGGGCGCAATCAGCCCCAGCATTTT
TRBD2	TRBJ2-3	TRBV7-2	.	CASSHTSGSMSDTQYF	TGTGCCAGCAGCCATACTAGCGGGAGTATGTCAGATACGCAGTATTTT
.	TRBJ1-2	TRBV10-3	.	CAISESRTRGYGYTF	TGTGCCATCAGTGAGTCGAGGACCAGGGGCTATGGCTACACCTTC
.	TRBJ2-7	TRBV28	.	CASSGTRGTYEQYF	TGTGCCAGCAGTGGAACTAGGGGAACCTACGAGCAGTACTTC
TRBD2	TRBJ2-7	TRBV9	.	CASSVGSGASYEQYF	TGTGCCAGCAGCGTAGGGAGCGGGGCCTCCTACGAGCAGTACTTC
.	TRBJ1-2	TRBV6-5	.	CASSQNYGYTF	TGTGCCAGCAGCCAGAATTATGGCTACACCTTC
.	TRBJ1-2	TRBV6-5	.	CASRKGQYYGYTF	TGTGCCAGCAGGAAAGGACAGTACTATGGCTACACCTTC
.	TRBJ2-7	TRBV5-1	.	CASSLGVGAGSYEQYF	TGCGCCAGCAGCTTGGGGGTAGGCGCGGGAAGCTACGAGCAGTACTTC
TRBD2	TRBJ2-3	TRBV11-3	few	CASARGYKDTQYF	TGTGCCAGCGCGCGGGGGTATAAAGATACGCAGTATTTT
.	TRBJ1-2	TRBV19	.	CASSKSTSFYGYTF	TGTGCCAGTAGTAAGTCGACAAGTTTCTATGGCTACACCTTC
.	TRBJ1-2	TRBV5-6	.	CASSPLDRTNYGYTF	TGTGCCAGCAGCCCCTTGGACAGAACTAACTATGGCTACACCTTC
TRBD1	TRBJ2-3	TRBV5-1	few	CASSRTGDTQYF	TGCGCCAGCAGCAGGACAGGGGATACGCAGTATTTT
TRBD1	TRBJ1-4	TRBV6-6	few	CASSPSDRSEKLFF	TGTGCCAGCAGTCCTTCGGACAGGTCTGAAAAACTGTTTTTT
.	TRBJ2-1	TRBV19	.	CASKKGTVYNEQFF	TGTGCCAGTAAGAAGGGGACCGTCTACAATGAGCAGTTCTTC
TRBD1	TRBJ2-7	TRBV5-1	.	CASSGGQGPYEQYF	TGCGCCAGCAGCGGAGGACAGGGTCCCTACGAGCAGTACTTC
.	TRBJ2-7	TRBV10-3	.	CAISNRVGEQYF	TGTGCCATCAGTAACAGGGTGGGCGAGCAGTACTTC
TRBD2	TRBJ2-7	TRBV15	.	CATSTTSGLAGVHEQYF	TGTGCCACCAGCACTACGTCTGGACTAGCGGGAGTCCACGAGCAGTACTTC